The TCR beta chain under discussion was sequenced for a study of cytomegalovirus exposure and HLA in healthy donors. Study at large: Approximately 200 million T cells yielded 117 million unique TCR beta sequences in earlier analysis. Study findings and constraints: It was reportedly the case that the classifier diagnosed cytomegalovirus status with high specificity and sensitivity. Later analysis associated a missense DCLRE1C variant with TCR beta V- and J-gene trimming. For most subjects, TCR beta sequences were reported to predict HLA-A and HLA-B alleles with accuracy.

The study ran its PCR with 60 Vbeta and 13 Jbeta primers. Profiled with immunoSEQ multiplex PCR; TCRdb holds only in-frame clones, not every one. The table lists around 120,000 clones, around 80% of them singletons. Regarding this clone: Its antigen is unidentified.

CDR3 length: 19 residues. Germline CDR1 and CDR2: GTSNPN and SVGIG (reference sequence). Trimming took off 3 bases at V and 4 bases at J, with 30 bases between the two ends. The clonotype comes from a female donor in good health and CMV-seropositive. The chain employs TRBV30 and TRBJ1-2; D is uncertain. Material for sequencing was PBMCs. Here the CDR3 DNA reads TGTGCCTGGAGGGGCCCTCAAACTTCCTTAGTCACTTTCTTCTATGGCTACACCTTC. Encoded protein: CAWRGPQTSLVTFFYGYTF.